This T cell receptor beta chain was sequenced during a study of cytomegalovirus exposure and HLA in healthy donors. Germline V gives CDR1 SGHRS, CDR2 YFSETQ. The CDR3 has 14 amino acids. V lost 4 bases and J 5 bases, leaving 14 bases between the germline ends. A multiplex PCR was run with 60 Vbeta primers and 13 Jbeta primers. TCRdb's copy holds only in-frame clones and misses some; the assay was immunoSEQ multiplex PCR. The repertoire holds roughly 120,000 clones, with around 74% as singletons. The genes are TRBV5-1 and TRBJ2-3; the D gene is possibly TRBD2 (6 bases). The sample taken for sequencing was PBMCs. This TCR was sampled from a man aged 30 to 45 in good health and CMV-seropositive. In DNA form, the CDR3 reads TGCGCCAGCAGCGGCCAGGGAGGTTTAGATACGCAGTATTTT. Translation: CASSGQGGLDTQYF. The full variable domain, completed using reference TRBV5-1 and TRBJ2-3, is KAGVTQTPRYLIKTRGQQVTLSCSPISGHRSVSWYQQTPGQGLQFLFEYFSETQRNKGNFPGRFSGRQFSNSRSEMNVSTLELGDSALYLCASSGQGGLDTQYFGPGTRLTVL.